Listed here are 20 T cell receptor beta chains from one sample, sequenced in a study of response to subunit inactivated influenza vaccine. TCRdb analysed the RT-PCR reads with MiXCR anew, one entry per CDR3 protein. The sample carries just under 550,000 distinct CDR3 sequences, under 25% recorded once. Another study also made use of these data, one on T cells expressing NK-cell markers. That publication notes: It was by 5'RACE template switching with UMIs that TCR beta cDNA was made.

The sequencing here drew on CD4+ T cells sorted from PBMCs, taken roughly 12 days after vaccination. These receptors originate from a man aged 45-60 years who received an inactivated influenza vaccine.

The J gene is TRBJ2-2, the V gene TRBV4-1; 10 bases match TRBD2. Losses at the gene ends were 3 bases for V and 6 bases for J; bases not matched to a gene: 4. The germline gives CDR1 MGHRA, CDR2 YSYEKL. The CDR3 is made up of 15 amino acids. In DNA form, the CDR3 reads TGCGCCAGCAGCCAGTCTAGCGGGGGTGCCGGGGAGCTGTTTTTT. This codes for CASSQSSGGAGELFF.

The V call is TRBV20-1, the J call TRBJ1-2; D ambiguous. The germline V gene encodes CDR1 DFQATT and CDR2 SNEGSKA (reference sequence). The V end lost 1 base, the J end lost 4 bases, and 22 bases lay between the germline ends. The length of the CDR3 is 17 residues. Here the CDR3 DNA reads TGCAGTGCTAGAGCCCGGTGGGCGATGCGGGGAACCTATGGCTACACCTTC. It translates to CSARARWAMRGTYGYTF.

This clonotype was counted once. The chain combines TRBV4-2 with TRBJ2-7; TRBD1 matches 12 bases. V dropped 4 bases and J dropped 4; count of bases not matched to a gene: 5. This CDR3 comprises 15 residues. Germline CDR1 is LGHNA and CDR2 is YNFKEQ. The DNA of the CDR3 is TGTGCCAGCAGCCGGGGACAGGGGGCTCCGTACGAGCAGTACTTC. Its translation is CASSRGQGAPYEQYF.

This clonotype appeared a few times. This chain connects TRBV7-6 to TRBJ1-3; no definite D call. This CDR3 contains 15 residues. V lost 5 bases, J lost 2 bases, and 13 bases lay in between. Germline V gives CDR1 SGHVS, CDR2 FNYEAQ. The CDR3 loop is CASSRTGNPGNTIYF. DNA of the CDR3: TGTGCCAGCAGCCGAACTGGGAACCCTGGAAACACCATATATTTT.

In this sample, this clonotype turned up a few times. The gene calls are TRBV5-1 and TRBJ2-7, with a tentative D call TRBD1 (6 bases). CDR1 is SGHRS, CDR2 YFSETQ, per germline. This CDR3 is built from 19 residues. V was shortened by 4 bases and J by 1 base, with 27 bases between the two germline ends. The CDR3 DNA follows: TGCGCCAGCAGCAGAGTTGTACTGACAGGCCGAGAGCCGTCCTACGAGCAGTACTTC. This gives the protein CASSRVVLTGREPSYEQYF. Supplemented by reference TRBV5-1 and TRBJ2-7, the full variable domain reads KAGVTQTPRYLIKTRGQQVTLSCSPISGHRSVSWYQQTPGQGLQFLFEYFSETQRNKGNFPGRFSGRQFSNSRSEMNVSTLELGDSALYLCASSRVVLTGREPSYEQYFGPGTRLTVT.

This clonotype was counted a few times. This chain connects TRBV30 to TRBJ2-1; D is uncertain. Looked up from germline, CDR1 is GTSNPN and CDR2 is SVGIG (reference sequence). V was pared by 2 bases and J by 5 bases, with 16 bases between. This CDR3 comprises 15 residues. CDR3 bases: TGTGCCTGGAGTCCCCTGCTATCCGCAGACAATGAGCAGTTCTTC. It is translated as CAWSPLLSADNEQFF. Full variable domain (remainder filled in from reference TRBV30 and TRBJ2-1): SQTIHQWPATLVQPVGSPLSLECTVEGTSNPNLYWYRQAAGRGLQLLFYSVGIGQISSEVPQNLSASRPQDRQFILSSKKLLLSDSGFYLCAWSPLLSADNEQFFGPGTRLTVL.

DNA of the CDR3: TGTGCCAGCAGTTCCCGACAGGGGGCAATCGACGAGCAGTACTTC. It encodes CASSSRQGAIDEQYF. This chain links TRBV12-3 or TRBV12-4 with TRBJ2-7; 10 nucleotides agree with TRBD1. CDR3 length equals 15 residues. V gave up 4 bases and J gave up 5 bases; unmatched junction bases: 8.

Only a few counts were recorded for this clonotype. The gene calls are TRBV3-1 and TRBJ2-3; D is perhaps TRBD2 (6 bases). The germline CDR1 and CDR2 sequences are LGHDT and YNNKEL (reference sequence). V shed 1 base and J shed 3 bases, with 8 bases lying between them. CDR3 size: 14 residues. The DNA for the CDR3 is TGTGCCAGCAGCCAAGTTGCGGGGACAGATACGCAGTATTTT. Translating gives CASSQVAGTDTQYF.

This clonotype was observed once. The V and J genes are TRBV28 and TRBJ1-4; D might be TRBD1 (6 bases). This CDR3 is 12 amino acids long. The V gene lost 9 bases and the J gene lost 9 bases, with 14 bases spanning the gap. CDR1 and CDR2 (germline): MDHEN, SYDVKM. The CDR3 is CASKSDRKKLFF. The CDR3 coding sequence is TGTGCCAGTAAATCCGACAGGAAAAAACTGTTTTTT.

This clonotype was observed once. The rearrangement joins TRBV11-2 to TRBJ2-2, with TRBD2 matching over 9 bases. The CDR3 is made up of 19 amino acids. The junction had 13 bases not matched to a gene; V was cut back by 5 bases and J by 0 bases. Germline V CDR1 and CDR2: SGHAT, FQNNGV. The CDR3 protein is CASSPKSVAGAANTGELFF. DNA of the CDR3: TGTGCCAGCAGCCCCAAGTCCGTAGCGGGAGCGGCGAACACCGGGGAGCTGTTTTTT.

The chain joins TRBV29-1 to TRBJ2-3; TRBD2 aligns across 13 bases. The CDR3 has 16 amino acids. V shed 1 base, J shed 6 bases, and the junction held 7 bases outside the gene matches. CDR1 SQVTM and CDR2 ANQGSEA come from the germline V gene. The CDR3 loop reads CSVEARLAGGRDTQYF. In DNA form, the CDR3 reads TGCAGCGTTGAAGCGAGACTAGCGGGAGGTCGTGATACGCAGTATTTT.

In this sample, this clonotype turned up a few times. The chain is built from TRBV9 and TRBJ2-3; a weak D match, TRBD2 (5 bases). Germline CDR1 SGDLS, CDR2 YYNGEE. V lost 2 bases and J 1 base, leaving 11 bases between the germline ends. The length of the CDR3 is 15 residues. In DNA form, the CDR3 reads TGTGCCAGCAGCGTTGGGAGCCACCGCACAGATACGCAGTATTTT. Translating gives CASSVGSHRTDTQYF.

The J gene is TRBJ2-1, the V gene TRBV3-1; a possible D gene is TRBD1 (5 bases). Trimming removed 4 bases from V and 10 bases from J, with 14 bases in between. The CDR3 contains 13 residues. CDR1 is LGHDT and CDR2 is YNNKEL in the germline V gene (reference sequence). This CDR3 is CASSRRGLGEQFF. CDR3 DNA sequence: TGTGCCAGCAGCCGAAGGGGCCTCGGGGAGCAGTTCTTC.

The table lists this clonotype with many counts. This sequence joins TRBV7-2 and TRBJ2-2, with TRBD2 identical over 7 bases. Per the germline V gene, CDR1 is SGHTA and CDR2 is FQGNSA. This CDR3 comprises 16 residues. The trim removed 3 bases at V and 0 bases at J, leaving 4 bases unmatched. In DNA form, the CDR3 reads TGTGCCAGCAGCTTGACTAGCTTGGCGAACACCGGGGAGCTGTTTTTT. Its translation is CASSLTSLANTGELFF. Together with reference TRBV7-2 and TRBJ2-2, the CDR3 gives the full variable domain: GAGVSQSPSNKVTEKGKDVELRCDPISGHTALYWYRQSLGQGLEFLIYFQGNSAPDKSGLPSDRFSAERTGGSVSTLTIQRTQQEDSAVYLCASSLTSLANTGELFFGEGSRLTVL.

This clonotype has more than one count but fewer than ten. The chain is built from TRBV7-2 and TRBJ2-7, with D possibly being TRBD1 (7 bases). The CDR3 is made up of 13 amino acids. Germline CDR1 and CDR2: SGHTA and FQGNSA. Trimming removed 6 bases at V and 2 bases at J, with 11 bases between. The CDR3 protein is CASRRDRAYEQYF. In DNA form, the CDR3 reads TGTGCCAGCAGGCGGGACAGAGCCTACGAGCAGTACTTC.

The rearrangement links TRBV6-1 to TRBJ2-7; D is perhaps TRBD1 or TRBD2 (5 bases each). The germline V and J ends were trimmed by 6 bases and 3 bases, with 12 bases remaining between them. Germline lookup yields CDR1 MNHNS and CDR2 SASEGT. CDR3 length equals 13 residues. For the CDR3, the DNA is TGTGCCAGCAGACCACCGGGGCTCTACGAGCAGTACTTC. This codes for CASRPPGLYEQYF.

This clonotype was observed a single time. The rearrangement uses TRBV25-1 and TRBJ2-1, with D unclear. CDR1 is MGHDK, CDR2 SYGVNS, per germline. There are 15 residues in the CDR3. Trimming pared 4 bases from V and 0 bases from J, leaving 10 bases between. CDR3: CASSARKSSYNEQFF. The CDR3 nucleotides read TGTGCCAGCAGTGCTCGGAAGAGCTCCTACAATGAGCAGTTCTTC.

The chain combines TRBV20-1 with TRBJ2-7; D call uncertain. The V and J ends lost 6 bases and 2 bases respectively, with 11 bases between them. CDR3 length: 12 amino acids. CDR1 and CDR2 (germline): DFQATT, SNEGSKA (reference sequence). The CDR3: CSAVFRPYEQYF. The CDR3 DNA reads TGCAGTGCAGTTTTCAGACCCTACGAGCAGTACTTC.

The chain is built from TRBV11-3 and TRBJ2-1; the D gene is possibly TRBD1 (5 bases). In germline, CDR1 is SGHNT, CDR2 YENEEA. This CDR3 region has 14 residues. With 3 bases removed from V and 9 bases from J, the gap between germline ends came to 15 bases. Here the CDR3 reads CASSLGRVESEQFF. CDR3 sequence (DNA): TGTGCCAGCAGCTTGGGCAGGGTTGAAAGTGAGCAGTTCTTC.

The chain uses TRBV14 and TRBJ1-4, with D maybe TRBD1 (5 bases). CDR3 length equals 12 residues. Trimming shortened V by 1 base and J by 14 bases, and 11 bases separated the two germline ends. CDR1 SGHDN and CDR2 FVKESK come from the germline V gene. In nucleotides, the CDR3 is TGTGCCAGCAGCCAAGGGGGCCGGTTCCTGTTTTTT. It specifies CASSQGGRFLFF.